The T cell receptor beta chain under discussion was sequenced for a study of blood T cells in healthy people across ages. General study points: In long-lived donors, naive CD4+ cell counts and diversity exceeded those of aged donors.

Next came a second PCR, run for roughly 6 to 11 cycles, which used a sample-barcoded 5' primer along with a J-beta primer mix. One entry per CDR3 protein, called by TCRdb with MiXCR from the 5' RACE reads. The sample holds more than 800,000 distinct CDR3 sequences, less than 35% seen once. This clonotype appeared many times. Its antigen is not identified. The germline V gene encodes CDR1 SGHTA and CDR2 FQGNSA. After removal of 1 base from V and 6 bases from J, the junction contained 8 bases not matched to a gene. The CDR3 length is 16 residues. The source of this sequence is a woman of 80 years or more in good health. Sequences were obtained from blood. V usage is TRBV7-2 and J usage is TRBJ2-1, with 8 bases aligning to TRBD2. CDR3 coding DNA: TGTGCCAGCAGCTTAGTTGCGGGGGGTACGGGCAATGAGCAGTTCTTC. Protein product: CASSLVAGGTGNEQFF.